The clone carrying this T cell receptor beta chain was observed a few times. Trimming took 4 bases from V and 0 from J, leaving 14 bases between them. This CDR3 region has 16 residues. Germline CDR1 and CDR2: PRHDT and FYEKMQ (reference sequence). This sample is drawn from a study of blood T cell repertoires in COVID-19. TCRdb's table, derived via immunoSEQ multiplex PCR, lists solely in-frame clones and lacks some. The sample lists over 250,000 clones, approximately 85% seen once, with roughly 4.6% in the top ten. V usage is TRBV13 and J usage is TRBJ2-3, with D possibly matching TRBD2 (6 bases). Sequencing used peripheral blood. The sequence came from a man aged 50 or older with active or convalescent COVID-19. This chain's CDR3 is CASSSFWGTSTDTQYF. Here the CDR3 DNA reads TGTGCCAGCAGCTCGTTTTGGGGGACTAGCACAGATACGCAGTATTTT.